Each of the 29 T cell receptor beta chains below was sequenced from the same sample in a study of T cell repertoires in cytomegalovirus infection (dated by TCRdb to the late 2010s). Sequencing used an Illumina HiSeq 1500. The public reads were run again by TCRdb, first through fastp at Q25 and then through MiXCR, and only productive beta chains were kept. One record per CDR3 amino acid sequence lists the most common genes and DNA. This sample lists about 180,000 distinct CDR3 sequences; around 15% were detected once. The ten top clones hold roughly a quarter of the sample. Sequenced input: PBMCs. These receptors came from a human donor in good health (CMV status not recorded). Some clones in this sample may be carry-over from other donors' samples.

This clonotype was picked up a small number of times. The rearrangement links TRBV9 to TRBJ2-3; TRBD2 matches at 7 bases. CDR1 and CDR2 from the germline V gene are SGDLS and YYNGEE. The CDR3 is made up of 14 amino acids. Germline trimming cut 6 bases from V and 1 base from J; bases unmatched to any gene: 5. The CDR3 region is CASNPTSGTDTQYF. CDR3 nucleotides: TGTGCCAGCAACCCAACTAGCGGCACAGATACGCAGTATTTT.

The CDR3 sequence is CASSIMGVRRGYSNQPQHF. CDR3 sequence (DNA): TGTGCCAGTAGTATCATGGGGGTTCGAAGGGGGTATAGCAATCAGCCCCAGCATTTT. The chain uses TRBV19 and TRBJ1-5; perhaps TRBD1 as D (6 bases). Germline V gene sequence: CDR1 LNHDA, CDR2 SQIVND (reference sequence). Trimming cost V 3 bases and J 0 bases, with 21 bases left between them. The length of the CDR3 is 19 residues.

This clonotype was seen a handful of times. This rearrangement joins TRBV7-2 to TRBJ2-3, with unresolved D. Germline assignment: CDR1 SGHTA and CDR2 FQGNSA. The CDR3 is made up of 15 amino acids. Trimming took 2 bases from V and 4 from J, leaving 13 bases between them. For the CDR3, the DNA is TGTGCCAGCAGCTTATTAAGACGGATGGCAGATACGCAGTATTTT. Protein: CASSLLRRMADTQYF.

This clonotype was detected ten times or more. The genes are TRBV25-1 and TRBJ1-2; the match to TRBD1 covers 9 bases. CDR1 MGHDK and CDR2 SYGVNS come from the germline V gene. V was pared by 5 bases and J by 4 bases, with 8 bases of the junction left unmatched. This CDR3 comprises 15 residues. The CDR3 sequence is CASSFGQGFGYGYTF. For the CDR3, the DNA is TGTGCCAGCAGTTTCGGACAGGGGTTCGGCTATGGCTACACCTTC.

About this clonotype itself: This sequence may be a read error, since a much larger clone differs from it by one base. The rearrangement joins TRBV7-2 to TRBJ2-7; no clear D gene. There are 11 residues in the CDR3. Germline assignment: CDR1 SGHTA and CDR2 FQGNSA. The CDR3: CASSLGHNKDF. CDR3 nucleotide sequence: TGTGCCAGCAGCTTAGGCCACAATAAAGACTTC.

This clonotype was counted many times. The chain uses TRBV6-2 or TRBV6-3 and TRBJ2-2; a possible D gene is TRBD2 (5 bases). V lost 6 bases to trimming and J lost 8 bases, with 22 bases between them. This CDR3 region has 16 residues. Per germline, CDR1 MNHEY and CDR2 SVGEGT. CDR3 coding DNA: TGTGCCAGCAGCCGGTACCGGGAAAGAGGTTTGGGGGAGCTGTTTTTT. It specifies CASSRYRERGLGELFF.

This clonotype has more than one count but fewer than ten. The V call is TRBV5-6, the J call TRBJ1-1; tentative D call: TRBD1 (6 bases). This CDR3 is 15 amino acids long. Germline V gene data show CDR1 as SGHDT and CDR2 as YYEEEE. V was trimmed by 4 bases and J by 0 bases, leaving 13 bases between them. The chain's CDR3 is CASSLPGTMNTEAFF. CDR3 sequence (DNA): TGTGCCAGCAGCCTGCCCGGGACAATGAACACTGAAGCTTTCTTT.

This clonotype was seen at least ten times. The chain has TRBV28 and TRBJ1-4, with no clear D. This CDR3 contains 12 residues. CDR1 and CDR2 (germline): MDHEN, SYDVKM. V was clipped by 10 bases and J by 15 bases, with 21 bases between them. CDR3 in amino acids: CATTDPSLNLFF. CDR3 in DNA: TGTGCCACTACCGACCCTTCACTTAACTTGTTTTTT.

This clonotype showed up many times. The chain is built from TRBV7-8 and TRBJ1-1; D unresolved. CDR1 and CDR2 from the germline V gene are SGHVS and FQNEAQ. V lost 1 base to trimming and J lost 1 base, with 4 bases between them. This CDR3 has 13 amino acids. The CDR3 is CASSLETNTEAFF. The DNA of the CDR3 is TGTGCCAGCAGCTTAGAAACGAACACTGAAGCTTTCTTT.

In its sample, this clonotype was seen many times. The chain's CDR3 is CASRPTPLETQYF. As DNA, the CDR3 is TGTGCCAGCAGACCAACCCCCCTGGAGACCCAGTACTTC. This chain joins TRBV7-2 and TRBJ2-5; D is uncertain. V dropped 6 bases and J dropped 5 bases, with 13 bases sitting between them. The CDR3 has 13 amino acids. Germline assignment: CDR1 SGHTA and CDR2 FQGNSA.

The table lists this clonotype with many counts. The chain joins TRBV2 to TRBJ1-6, with unresolved D. The V and J ends lost 2 bases and 14 bases respectively, with 7 bases between them. CDR1 SNHLY and CDR2 FYNNEI come from the germline V gene. The CDR3 runs to 11 residues. CDR3 residues: CASSEQVSLHF. The CDR3 DNA follows: TGTGCCAGCAGTGAACAGGTTTCCCTCCACTTT.

This clonotype was detected only a few times. The chain is built from TRBV9 and TRBJ2-7; D is perhaps TRBD1 (6 bases). Trimming took 3 bases from V and 6 from J, leaving 13 bases between them. The CDR3 covers 13 residues. CDR1 and CDR2 (germline): SGDLS, YYNGEE. The CDR3 sequence: CASSGTGSSEQYF. The CDR3 nucleotides read TGTGCCAGCAGCGGAACAGGGTCGAGCGAGCAGTACTTC.

This clonotype appeared a few times. The chain links TRBV7-9 to TRBJ2-7; 7 nucleotides match TRBD2. V gave up 2 bases and J gave up 5 bases; unmatched junction bases: 0. Germline values: CDR1 SEHNR, CDR2 FQNEAQ (reference sequence). CDR3 length: 12 residues. CDR3 in DNA: TGTGCCAGCAGCTTACTAGCGGACGAGCAGTACTTC. Its translation is CASSLLADEQYF.

A few counts support this clonotype. V and J are TRBV10-2 and TRBJ1-6; TRBD1 is a possible D gene (6 bases). The ends were cut back, 8 bases at V and 6 bases at J, with 11 bases in the middle. The V gene's germline CDR1 is WSHSY and CDR2 SAAADI. This CDR3 has 13 amino acids. As DNA, the CDR3 is TGCGCCAGCTCCCGGGGGCTTAATTCACCCCTCCACTTT. Protein: CASSRGLNSPLHF.

In nucleotides, the CDR3 is TGTGCCATCAGCCGGGACAGGGGAACTGAAGCTTTCTTT. Protein: CAISRDRGTEAFF. The V call is TRBV10-3, the J call TRBJ1-1; 10 nucleotides agree with TRBD1. There are 13 residues in the CDR3. Germline loops: CDR1 ENHRY, CDR2 SYGVKD. The junction had 3 bases not matched to a gene; V was cut back by 6 bases and J by 5 bases.

This clonotype has a handful of counts. The genes are TRBV24-1 and TRBJ2-1; TRBD2 agrees at 11 bases. Looked up from germline, CDR1 is KGHDR and CDR2 is SFDVKD. The CDR3 is 17 amino acids. V lost 5 bases to trimming and J lost 8 bases; unmatched junction nucleotides: 13. CDR3 region: CATSGDQTSGRVDEQFF. The CDR3 nucleotides are TGTGCCACCAGTGGCGACCAAACTAGCGGGAGAGTTGATGAGCAGTTCTTC.

The chain recombines TRBV6-6 with TRBJ1-1, with no clear D. The CDR3 covers 11 residues. With 11 bases removed from V and 3 bases from J, the gap between germline ends came to 10 bases. Germline V gene data show CDR1 as MNHNY and CDR2 as SVGAGI (reference sequence). This chain's CDR3 is CAGRADTEAFF. In nucleotides, the CDR3 is TGTGCCGGCCGGGCAGACACTGAAGCTTTCTTT.

With regard to this clonotype: The missing conserved phenylalanine or tryptophan at the end of this CDR3 makes a read error likely. The rearrangement uses TRBV28 and TRBJ1-1; 7 nucleotides align to TRBD1. The germline CDR1 and CDR2 sequences are MDHEN and SYDVKM. Germline trimming cut 4 bases from V and 6 bases from J; bases unmatched to any gene: 5. CDR3 size: 13 residues. The CDR3 DNA reads as TGTGCCAGCAGTTGGGACAGTATCCCTGAAGCTTTCCTT. Its protein product is CASSWDSIPEAFL.

This clonotype was observed at least ten times. J is TRBJ1-2 and V is TRBV5-5; D gene ambiguous. The CDR3 is made up of 14 amino acids. The V gene lost 4 bases and the J gene lost 5 bases, with 15 bases spanning the gap. The V gene's germline CDR1 is SGHKS and CDR2 YYEKEE (reference sequence). The CDR3 protein is CASSPSRSNYGYTF. CDR3 nucleotide sequence: TGTGCCAGCAGCCCGAGTAGGTCAAATTATGGCTACACCTTC.

In this sample, this clonotype turned up many times. The chain employs TRBV7-2 and TRBJ2-2, with D hard to call. Trimming took off 1 base at V and 0 bases at J, with 6 bases between the two ends. CDR3 size: 15 residues. The germline V gene has CDR1 SGHTA and CDR2 FQGNSA. This CDR3 reads CASSLVRTNTGELFF. The DNA for the CDR3 is TGTGCCAGCAGCTTAGTTCGCACGAACACCGGGGAGCTGTTTTTT.

The chain joins TRBV30 to TRBJ2-1; 7 bases map to TRBD2. Trimming at V came to 4 bases and at J to 8 bases, leaving 2 bases not matched to a gene. Germline CDR1 is GTSNPN and CDR2 is SVGIG (reference sequence). CDR3 length: 11 amino acids. The chain's CDR3 is CAWTREYEQFF. CDR3 bases: TGTGCCTGGACGCGGGAGTATGAGCAGTTCTTC.

About this clonotype: This may arise from a read error, as a much more abundant clone is one base away. The chain couples TRBV2 to TRBJ1-1; 7 nucleotides align to TRBD1. The germline V gene encodes CDR1 SNHLY and CDR2 FYNNEI. The CDR3 sequence is 13 residues long. The V segment lost 10 bases and the J segment 4 bases; nucleotides outside the gene matches: 9. CDR3 region: CAISSGQSTEAFF. CDR3 sequence (DNA): TGTGCCATCAGCTCGGGACAGAGCACTGAAGCTTTCTTT.

This clonotype came up many times. The CDR3 here is CASSRRGVKEGHNQPQHF. CDR3 DNA sequence: TGTGCCAGTTCCAGGCGGGGGGTCAAGGAGGGACACAATCAGCCCCAGCATTTT. The chain uses TRBV19 and TRBJ1-5; D may be TRBD1 (6 bases). This CDR3 has 18 amino acids. V was shortened by 8 bases and J by 3 bases, with 26 bases between the two germline ends. Per the germline V gene, CDR1 is LNHDA and CDR2 is SQIVND (reference sequence). The full variable domain, its missing parts supplied by reference TRBV19 and TRBJ1-5, is DGGITQSPKYLFRKEGQNVTLSCEQNLNHDAMYWYRQDPGQGLRLIYYSQIVNDFQKGDIAEGYSVSREKKESFPLTVTSAQKNPTAFYLCASSRRGVKEGHNQPQHFGDGTRLSIL.

This clonotype was counted a few times. The chain carries TRBV28 and TRBJ2-7; the D call may be TRBD1 or TRBD2 (5 bases each). Trimming shortened V by 10 bases and J by 4 bases, and 23 bases separated the two germline ends. The CDR3 is 15 amino acids. Per the germline V gene, CDR1 is MDHEN and CDR2 is SYDVKM. CDR3 protein: CAIGGSHGWDYEQYF. The CDR3 DNA follows: TGTGCCATTGGGGGATCTCACGGGTGGGATTACGAGCAGTACTTC.

The chain carries TRBV20-1 and TRBJ2-7, with 10 bases aligning to TRBD1. Germline V gene lookup returns CDR1 DFQATT and CDR2 SNEGSKA (reference sequence). The CDR3 spans 14 residues. V shed 3 bases, J shed 3 bases, and the junction held 5 bases outside the gene matches. The CDR3 DNA reads as TGCAGTGCTAGGACCGGGACAGGGGTCTACGAGCAGTACTTC. The encoded protein is CSARTGTGVYEQYF.

This clonotype was found many times. This sequence joins TRBV7-2 and TRBJ1-4; no firm D call. The CDR3 totals 16 residues. Germline CDR1 is SGHTA and CDR2 is FQGNSA. With 1 base removed from V and 8 bases from J, the gap between germline ends came to 17 bases. The chain's CDR3 is CASSLGAKRVGEKLFF. The CDR3 coding sequence is TGTGCCAGCAGCTTAGGGGCGAAAAGGGTTGGGGAAAAACTGTTTTTT.

Many counts were recorded for this clonotype. V is TRBV2 and J is TRBJ2-2; D is uncertain. The CDR3 runs 15 residues. Between the trimmed V and J ends, which lost 4 bases and 1 base, there was a span of 10 bases. CDR1 SNHLY and CDR2 FYNNEI come from the germline V gene. The DNA of the CDR3 is TGTGCCAGCAGTGCGAGGTCCCTGAACACCGGGGAGCTGTTTTTT. Translating it yields CASSARSLNTGELFF.

The gene calls are TRBV29-1 and TRBJ1-1; D unresolved. The CDR3 covers 12 residues. Trimming cost V 5 bases and J 4 bases, with 11 bases left between them. Germline CDR1 is SQVTM and CDR2 is ANQGSEA. CDR3 nucleotides: TGCAGCGTTTCTCAGGTTAGCACTGAAGCTTTCTTT. Translating it yields CSVSQVSTEAFF.

This clonotype turned up a few times. This chain uses TRBV5-5 with TRBJ2-7; 9 bases are shared with TRBD1. Germline V CDR1 and CDR2: SGHKS, YYEKEE (reference sequence). V shed 2 bases, J shed 5 bases, and the junction held 8 bases outside the gene matches. The CDR3 has 15 amino acids. The CDR3 DNA is TGTGCCAGCAGCTTATACGGGACAGGGTCGGACGAGCAGTACTTC. Translating it yields CASSLYGTGSDEQYF. The entire variable domain, with the rest obtained from reference TRBV5-5 and TRBJ2-7, is as follows: DAGVTQSPTHLIKTRGQQVTLRCSPISGHKSVSWYQQVLGQGPQFIFQYYEKEERGRGNFPDRFSARQFPNYSSELNVNALLLGDSALYLCASSLYGTGSDEQYFGPGTRLTVT.